The clone carrying this TCR beta chain came up a few times. This specimen comes from a study of T cells in Graves' hyperthyroidism and ophthalmopathy. Study details: Peripheral blood was drawn at first diagnosis, prior to all treatment.

RNA transcripts gave rise to amplified TCR beta CDR3 regions. The HTBI set primed first-round TCR CDR3 RT-PCR. TCRdb reanalysed the multiplex PCR reads using MiXCR and keeps one entry per CDR3 protein. The data hold about 270,000 distinct CDR3 sequences, with 20% to 25% observed a single time. The TCR sequence derives from a young man with Graves' ophthalmopathy. Input material: blood.

In DNA, the CDR3 is TGTGCCAGCACCAAAGGGCCGGAGCAGTACTTC. As protein: CASTKGPEQYF. This chain joins TRBV5-5 and TRBJ2-7; unclear D gene. Germline V gene lookup returns CDR1 SGHKS and CDR2 YYEKEE (reference sequence). V was shortened by 6 bases and J by 7 bases, with 11 bases between the two germline ends. The CDR3 runs 11 residues. Drawing the rest from reference TRBV5-5 and TRBJ2-7, the complete variable domain is DAGVTQSPTHLIKTRGQQVTLRCSPISGHKSVSWYQQVLGQGPQFIFQYYEKEERGRGNFPDRFSARQFPNYSSELNVNALLLGDSALYLCASTKGPEQYFGPGTRLTVT.